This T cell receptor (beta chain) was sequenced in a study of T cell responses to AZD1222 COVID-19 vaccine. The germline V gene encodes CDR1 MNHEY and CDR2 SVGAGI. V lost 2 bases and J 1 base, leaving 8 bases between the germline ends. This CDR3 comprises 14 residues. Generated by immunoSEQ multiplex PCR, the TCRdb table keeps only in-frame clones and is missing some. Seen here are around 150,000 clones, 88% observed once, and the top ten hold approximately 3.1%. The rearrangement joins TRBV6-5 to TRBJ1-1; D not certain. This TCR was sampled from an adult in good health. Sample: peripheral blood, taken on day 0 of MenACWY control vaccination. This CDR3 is CASSYIGRNTEAFF. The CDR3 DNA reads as TGTGCCAGCAGTTACATTGGGAGGAACACTGAAGCTTTCTTT.